This TCR beta chain comes out of a study of T cell responses to AZD1222 COVID-19 vaccine. The method was immunoSEQ multiplex PCR; TCRdb's version includes in-frame clones alone and lacks a portion of them. The table records roughly 140,000 clones, around nine tenths of them present only once. Losses at the gene ends were 3 bases for V and 0 bases for J; bases not matched to a gene: 8. The CDR3 runs to 17 residues. Germline V gene data show CDR1 as KGHSH and CDR2 as LQKENI. Sequencing was performed on peripheral blood, taken on day 0 of AZD1222 vaccination. The chain employs TRBV18 and TRBJ1-1, with 9 bases that match TRBD1. The clonotype was recovered from an adult in good health. The DNA of the CDR3 is TGTGCCAGCTCACCCCTAGGACAGGGGACCGTGAACACTGAAGCTTTCTTT. This sequence encodes CASSPLGQGTVNTEAFF.